This is a list of T cell receptor beta chains from one sample in a study of blood T cell repertoires in COVID-19. Measured with immunoSEQ multiplex PCR; TCRdb has only the in-frame clones, and not every one. The repertoire holds 200,000 to 250,000 clones, 83% seen once, with 2.9% in the top ten. Sequencing used peripheral blood. The receptors derive from a man aged 45-65 years with active or convalescent COVID-19. CDR3s include the opening cysteine and the closing phenylalanine or tryptophan. The D gene is left open where the match is weak.

v_call d_call cdr3_aa
TRBV15 - CATSRDLTGLSGYTF
TRBV6-2/TRBV6-3 TRBD1 CASSTLTGTEAFF
TRBV29-1 TRBD1 CSVEAGTGTYEQYF
TRBV5-6 - CASSLGEGPFSGNTIYF
TRBV7-2 TRBD1 CASSLVAGGTGANVLTF
TRBV5-1 TRBD1 CASSSIHPGQGSTRAYNEQFF
TRBV5-1 - CASSLEEGFQPQHF
TRBV7-9 - CASSLASRQETQYF
TRBV28 TRBD2 CASSSRLAGATQRETQYF
TRBV28 TRBD1 CASRGQLDYEQYF
TRBV13 - CASSLERRAYEQYF
TRBV15 TRBD2 CATSRDTGGKNNEQFF
TRBV18 - CASSAGRQGSYEQYF
TRBV19 TRBD1 CASKDSGQGAYGYTF
TRBV4-3 - CASSQDIYNEQFF
TRBV9 TRBD2 CASSVEGLFRGGSYNNEQFF
TRBV25-1 - CASSGLANYGYTF
TRBV7-8 - CASSLGRETQYF
TRBV3-1/TRBV3-2 - CASSPTSSYNSPLHF
TRBV28 - CASSLLGVGYGYTF
TRBV4-3 - CASSQEIAREAFF
TRBV6-1 - CASSEALGNYFSNEQFF
TRBV28 TRBD1 CASSSGGSDEQYF
TRBV10-3 - CAIISGFGGEAFF
TRBV5-6 TRBD1 CASSPGRGQGDTQYF
TRBV7-2 TRBD1 CASSLVAPGQGSQPQHF
TRBV6-1 - CASSEVLGGAYTF
TRBV10-3 - CAISLQGSYEQYF
TRBV7-9 TRBD2 CAAGASGQETQYF
TRBV25-1 TRBD1 CASKPQGSSYEQYF
TRBV13 - CASSLGQANQPQHF
TRBV18 TRBD2 CASSPPAGEGDTQYF
TRBV18 - CASSPPTRGTSRFF
TRBV10-3 TRBD2 CASFPGGGPSNEQFF
TRBV10-3 TRBD1 CATAPGQNYGYTF
TRBV5-5 - CASSYQEDIFGYTF
TRBV30 - CAWSVAGHYGYTF
TRBV7-9 TRBD1 CASSSGVDRAHEQYF
TRBV27 - CASRKTGPRLGETQYF
TRBV7-3 TRBD2 CASSLTGASGRPTDTQYF
TRBV18 - CASSPYTNTGELFF
TRBV19 TRBD2 CASSSLAGGPSYNEQFF
TRBV5-4 - CASSSPQESYNEQFF
TRBV4-1 TRBD1 CASSQKGTANTGELFF
TRBV28 - CASSLQAMNTEAFF
TRBV5-1 - CASSLVTSTGELFF
TRBV3-1/TRBV3-2 - CASSPRLGGRFYGYTF
TRBV4-2 - CASSQDSRRGYTF